This TCR beta chain was observed in a study of neurological immune-mediated disorders. In its sample, this clonotype was seen many times. The CDR3 spans 15 residues. Unmatched junction bases numbered 4, after V lost 4 bases and J lost 0 bases. Germline lookup yields CDR1 MDHEN and CDR2 SYDVKM. TCRdb redid the calling of the 5' RACE reads with MiXCR, one entry per CDR3 protein. The sample has 40,000 to 55,000 distinct CDR3 sequences, more than 5% seen once. The chain is built from TRBV28 and TRBJ2-3; 7 positions match TRBD2. This receptor was taken from a woman aged 18 to 35 with multiple sclerosis. The sequenced sample consisted of CD4+ T cells from blood. CDR3 loop: CASSSPSGSTDTQYF. The CDR3 DNA sequence: TGTGCCAGCAGTTCTCCTAGCGGAAGCACAGATACGCAGTATTTT.